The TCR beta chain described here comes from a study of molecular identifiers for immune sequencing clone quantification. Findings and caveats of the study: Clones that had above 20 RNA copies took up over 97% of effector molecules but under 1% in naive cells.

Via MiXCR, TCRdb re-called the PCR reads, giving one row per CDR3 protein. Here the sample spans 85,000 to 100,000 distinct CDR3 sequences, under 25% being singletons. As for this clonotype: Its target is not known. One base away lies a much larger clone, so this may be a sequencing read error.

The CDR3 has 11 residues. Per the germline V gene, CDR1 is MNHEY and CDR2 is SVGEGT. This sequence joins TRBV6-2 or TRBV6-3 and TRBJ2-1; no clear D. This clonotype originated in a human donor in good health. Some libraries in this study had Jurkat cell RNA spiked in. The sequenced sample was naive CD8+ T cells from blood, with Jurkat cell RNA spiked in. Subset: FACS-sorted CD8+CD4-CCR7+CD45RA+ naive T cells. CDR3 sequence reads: CTSSYPTLPFF. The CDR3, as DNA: TGTACCAGCAGTTACCCCACCCTGCCGTTCTTC.